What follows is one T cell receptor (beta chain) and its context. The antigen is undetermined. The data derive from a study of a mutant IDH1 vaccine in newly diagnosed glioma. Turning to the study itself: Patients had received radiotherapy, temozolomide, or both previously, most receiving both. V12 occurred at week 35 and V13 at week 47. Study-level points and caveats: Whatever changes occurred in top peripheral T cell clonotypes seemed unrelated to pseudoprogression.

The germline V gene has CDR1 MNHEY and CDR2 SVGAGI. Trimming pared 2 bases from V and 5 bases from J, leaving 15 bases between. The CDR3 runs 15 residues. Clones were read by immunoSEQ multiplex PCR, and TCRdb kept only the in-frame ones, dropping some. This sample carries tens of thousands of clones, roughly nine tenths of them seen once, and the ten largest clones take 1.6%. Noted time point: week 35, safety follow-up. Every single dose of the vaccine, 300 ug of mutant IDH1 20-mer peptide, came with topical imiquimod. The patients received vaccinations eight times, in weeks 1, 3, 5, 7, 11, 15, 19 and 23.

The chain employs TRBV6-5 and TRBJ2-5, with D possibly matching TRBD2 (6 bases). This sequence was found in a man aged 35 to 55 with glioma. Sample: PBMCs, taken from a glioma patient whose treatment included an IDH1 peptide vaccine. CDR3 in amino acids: CASSYGSRGGETQYF. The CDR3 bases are TGTGCCAGCAGTTACGGATCGCGGGGTGGGGAGACCCAGTACTTC.